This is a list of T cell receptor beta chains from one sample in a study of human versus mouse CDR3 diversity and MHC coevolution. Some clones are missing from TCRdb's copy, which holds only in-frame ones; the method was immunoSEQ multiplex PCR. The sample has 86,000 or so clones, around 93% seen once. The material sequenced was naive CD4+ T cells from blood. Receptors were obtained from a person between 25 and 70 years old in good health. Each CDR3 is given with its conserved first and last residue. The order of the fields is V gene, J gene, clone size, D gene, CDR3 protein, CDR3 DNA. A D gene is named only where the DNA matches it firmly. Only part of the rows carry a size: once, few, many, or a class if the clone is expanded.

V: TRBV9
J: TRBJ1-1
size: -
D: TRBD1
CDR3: CASSVLGTGYTEAFF
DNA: TGTGCCAGCAGCGTATTGGGGACAGGGTACACTGAAGCTTTCTTT

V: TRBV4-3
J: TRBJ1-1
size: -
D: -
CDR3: CASSQEVGGTEAFF
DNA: TGCGCCAGCAGCCAAGAAGTAGGGGGCACTGAAGCTTTCTTT

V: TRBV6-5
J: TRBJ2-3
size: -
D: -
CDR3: CASSYVGEGGTDTQYF
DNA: TGTGCCAGCAGTTACGTCGGCGAGGGGGGCACAGATACGCAGTATTTT

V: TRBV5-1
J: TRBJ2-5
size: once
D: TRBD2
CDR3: CASSTGLAGGPGETQYF
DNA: TGCGCCAGCAGCACGGGACTAGCGGGGGGGCCCGGGGAGACCCAGTACTTC

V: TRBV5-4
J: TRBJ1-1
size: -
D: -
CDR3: CASSFTGTEAFF
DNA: TGTGCCAGCAGCTTCACAGGCACTGAAGCTTTCTTT

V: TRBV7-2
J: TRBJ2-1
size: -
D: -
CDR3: CASSLRTVYNEQFF
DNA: TGTGCCAGCAGCTTAAGGACAGTATACAATGAGCAGTTCTTC

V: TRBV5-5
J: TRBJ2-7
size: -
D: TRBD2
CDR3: CASSLRGGGSGSGEQYF
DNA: TGTGCCAGCAGCTTGAGGGGGGGTGGGAGCGGGAGTGGTGAGCAGTACTTC

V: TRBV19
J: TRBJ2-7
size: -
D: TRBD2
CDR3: CASSDRGGSSYEQYF
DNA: TGTGCCAGTAGTGACCGGGGAGGGAGCTCCTACGAGCAGTACTTC

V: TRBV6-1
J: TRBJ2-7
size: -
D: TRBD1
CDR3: CASSESGQGPQEQYF
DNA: TGTGCCAGCAGTGAATCCGGACAGGGCCCCCAAGAGCAGTACTTC

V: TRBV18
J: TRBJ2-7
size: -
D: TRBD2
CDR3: CASSPRGTSGRSAPYEQYF
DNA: TGTGCCAGCTCACCACGTGGGACTAGCGGGAGGTCCGCCCCCTACGAGCAGTACTTC

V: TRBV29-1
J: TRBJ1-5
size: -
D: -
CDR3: CSVRGNSNQPQHF
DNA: TGCAGCGTCCGGGGGAATAGCAATCAGCCCCAGCATTTT

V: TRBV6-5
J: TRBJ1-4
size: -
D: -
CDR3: CASSLRETVNEKLFF
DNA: TGTGCCAGCAGTCTGAGAGAGACAGTGAATGAAAAACTGTTTTTT

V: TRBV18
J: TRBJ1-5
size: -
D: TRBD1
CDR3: CASSPQTGNEQPQHF
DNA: TGTGCCAGCTCACCACAGACAGGGAACGAGCAGCCCCAGCATTTT

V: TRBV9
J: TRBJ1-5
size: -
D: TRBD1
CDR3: CASSRGGTGGNQPQHF
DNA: TGTGCCAGCAGCCGGGGAGGGACAGGAGGCAATCAGCCCCAGCATTTT

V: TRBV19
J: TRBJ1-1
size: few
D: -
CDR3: CASSIKDITEAFF
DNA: TGTGCCAGTAGTATTAAGGACATCACTGAAGCTTTCTTT

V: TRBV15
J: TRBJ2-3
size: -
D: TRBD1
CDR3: CVTRTGPGDTQYF
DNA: TGTGTCACCAGGACAGGGCCCGGGGATACGCAGTATTTT

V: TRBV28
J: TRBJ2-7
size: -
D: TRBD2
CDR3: CASGVRGRARSEQYF
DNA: TGTGCCAGCGGGGTACGCGGGAGGGCCCGTTCCGAGCAGTACTTC

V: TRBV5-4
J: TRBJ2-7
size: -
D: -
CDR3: CASSLGRGTMGSYEQYF
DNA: TGTGCCAGCAGCTTGGGGCGAGGCACTATGGGCTCCTACGAGCAGTACTTC

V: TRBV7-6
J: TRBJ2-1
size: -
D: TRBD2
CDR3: CASSQRYQGLAGGEQFF
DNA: TGTGCCAGCAGCCAACGCTACCAAGGACTAGCGGGAGGTGAGCAGTTCTTC

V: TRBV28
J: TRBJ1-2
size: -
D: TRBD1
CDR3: CASSPGTGSNYGYTF
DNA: TGTGCCAGCAGCCCAGGGACAGGGTCCAACTATGGCTACACCTTC

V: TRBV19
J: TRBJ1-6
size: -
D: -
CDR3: CASSIGGGGTNSPLHF
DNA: TGTGCCAGTAGTATAGGGGGAGGCGGAACCAATTCACCCCTCCACTTT

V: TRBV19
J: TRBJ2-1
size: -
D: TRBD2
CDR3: CASRLGIGTREFF
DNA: TGTGCCAGTAGATTGGGCATTGGGACTAGAGAGTTCTTC

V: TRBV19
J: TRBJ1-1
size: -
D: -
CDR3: CASSIRGGVEAFF
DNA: TGTGCCAGTAGTATCCGGGGGGGAGTTGAAGCTTTCTTT

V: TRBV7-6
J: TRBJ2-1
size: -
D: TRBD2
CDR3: CASSLVEGGLAGLEQFF
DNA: TGTGCCAGCAGCTTAGTGGAGGGGGGACTAGCGGGATTGGAGCAGTTCTTC

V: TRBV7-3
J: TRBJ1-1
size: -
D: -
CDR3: CASSSTVNTEAFF
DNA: TGTGCCAGCAGCAGCACAGTGAACACTGAAGCTTTCTTT

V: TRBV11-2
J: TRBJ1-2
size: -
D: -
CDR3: CASSPVGRGTGGYTF
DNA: TGTGCCAGCAGCCCAGTGGGGAGGGGCACAGGTGGCTACACCTTC

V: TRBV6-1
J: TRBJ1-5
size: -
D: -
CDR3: CASSDRAASNQPQHF
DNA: TGTGCCAGCAGTGACAGGGCAGCGAGCAATCAGCCCCAGCATTTT

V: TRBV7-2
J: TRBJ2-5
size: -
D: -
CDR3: CASSPLRTVQETQYF
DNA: TGTGCCAGCAGCCCCTTACGGACAGTACAAGAGACCCAGTACTTC

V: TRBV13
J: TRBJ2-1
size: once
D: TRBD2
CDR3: CASSRTGTSGGSQFF
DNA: TGTGCCAGCAGCCGCACCGGGACTAGCGGGGGGTCCCAGTTCTTC

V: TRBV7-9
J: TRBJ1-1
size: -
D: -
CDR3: CASRRQLSNTEAFF
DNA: TGTGCCAGCAGACGACAGCTTTCGAACACTGAAGCTTTCTTT